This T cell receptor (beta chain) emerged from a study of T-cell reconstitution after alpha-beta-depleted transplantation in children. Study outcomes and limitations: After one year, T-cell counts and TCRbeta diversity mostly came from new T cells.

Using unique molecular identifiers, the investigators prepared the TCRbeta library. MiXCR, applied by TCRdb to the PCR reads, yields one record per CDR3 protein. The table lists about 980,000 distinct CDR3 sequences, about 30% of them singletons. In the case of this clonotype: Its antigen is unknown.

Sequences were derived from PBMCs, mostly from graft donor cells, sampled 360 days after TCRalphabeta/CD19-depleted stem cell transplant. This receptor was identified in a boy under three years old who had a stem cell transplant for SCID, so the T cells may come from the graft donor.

CDR3 nucleotide sequence: TGCAGCGTGGCCAAGCTCAGACAAAGCTCCTACGAGCAGTACTTC. It yields the protein CSVAKLRQSSYEQYF. J is TRBJ2-7 and V is TRBV29-1; no clear D gene. Germline CDR1 and CDR2: SQVTM and ANQGSEA. This CDR3 has 15 residues. V shed 6 bases and J shed 0 bases, with 18 bases lying between them.